This passage covers 20 T cell receptor beta chains from one sample sequenced in a study of vaccination and CD4 T cells after COVID-19. Sequencing of cultured CD4+ T cell DNA used the Oncomine TCR Beta short-read assay. TCRdb re-derived calls from the PCR reads in MiXCR, one entry per CDR3 protein. The sample lists around 18,000 distinct CDR3 sequences, approximately 44% seen once, with roughly 15% in the top ten. Described time point: late sampling 161 to 241 days after vaccination in a few convalescent patients. The treatment denotes: approximately 9-day PBMC culture with coronavirus spike peptide pools or control peptides (ViraFEST assay). These receptors lack a known antigen. The sample consisted of CD4+ T cells from blood, cultured in vitro, taken about 7 months after SARS-CoV-2 vaccination. These TCRs come from a human donor who had recovered from COVID-19.

The sample holds a few counts of this clonotype. This rearrangement joins TRBV27 to TRBJ2-3; D assignment may be TRBD1 or TRBD2 (5 bases each). V was trimmed by 5 bases and J by 4 bases, leaving 19 bases between them. Germline loops: CDR1 MNHEY, CDR2 SMNVEV (reference sequence). The CDR3 spans 16 residues. The CDR3 bases are TGTGCCAGCAGTCCACGGGACCCGAGAGTGGCAGATACGCAGTATTTT. This translates into CASSPRDPRVADTQYF.

The chain employs TRBV28 and TRBJ1-2, with a weak D call TRBD1 (6 bases). The CDR3 sequence is 13 residues long. V lost 6 bases, J lost 8 bases, and 16 bases lay in between. CDR1 is MDHEN, CDR2 SYDVKM, per germline. The CDR3 nucleotides are TGTGCCAGCAGGGAACCGGGGGCCGGAGGCTACACCTTC. Protein sequence: CASREPGAGGYTF.

The rearrangement links TRBV7-2 to TRBJ2-3, with 11 bases matching TRBD2. The germline gives CDR1 SGHTA, CDR2 FQGNSA. This CDR3 contains 15 residues. V shed 5 bases, J shed 6 bases, and the junction held 7 bases outside the gene matches. The CDR3 nucleotides read TGTGCCAGCAGCCTACAAGTAGCGGGAGGGGATACGCAGTATTTT. Translating it yields CASSLQVAGGDTQYF.

The chain uses TRBV6-1 and TRBJ1-5, with 8 bases that match TRBD1. Germline V CDR1 and CDR2: MNHNS, SASEGT. CDR3 size: 17 residues. V lost 5 bases to trimming and J lost 0 bases; unmatched junction nucleotides: 9. CDR3 nucleotides: TGTGCCAGCAGTCGATATAGGACAGGGTATAGCAATCAGCCCCAGCATTTT. As protein: CASSRYRTGYSNQPQHF.

The chain couples TRBV7-9 to TRBJ1-2; unclear D gene. CDR3 size: 18 residues. V was pared by 5 bases and J by 2 bases, with 24 bases between. Germline V lookup: CDR1 SEHNR, CDR2 FQNEAQ (reference sequence). The CDR3 loop is CASSPPVRLGRLNYGYTF. Written as DNA, the CDR3 is TGTGCCAGCAGCCCGCCGGTTAGATTGGGCCGTCTAAACTATGGCTACACCTTC. Variable domain in full (rest from reference TRBV7-9 and TRBJ1-2): DTGVSQNPRHKITKRGQNVTFRCDPISEHNRLYWYRQTLGQGPEFLTYFQNEAQLEKSRLLSDRFSAERPKGSFSTLEIQRTEQGDSAMYLCASSPPVRLGRLNYGYTFGSGTRLTVV.

The V gene is TRBV20-1, the J gene TRBJ1-2, with TRBD1 as a possible D gene (5 bases). V gave up 3 bases and J gave up 8 bases, with 22 bases separating them. Germline loops: CDR1 DFQATT, CDR2 SNEGSKA (reference sequence). This CDR3 comprises 15 residues. The chain's CDR3 is CSARQTGLQIEGYTF. The DNA for the CDR3 is TGCAGTGCTAGGCAAACGGGACTCCAGATAGAAGGCTACACCTTC.

J is TRBJ2-7 and V is TRBV10-3; 13 positions match TRBD2. The V and J ends lost 2 bases and 12 bases, in that order; junction bases with no gene match: 10. Germline V gives CDR1 ENHRY, CDR2 SYGVKD. CDR3 length equals 15 residues. CDR3 nucleotides: TGTGCCATCAGTGAGCAAAGGACTAGCGGGAGCCCTCGGTACTTC. It is translated as CAISEQRTSGSPRYF.

This chain links TRBV6-1 with TRBJ1-2; perhaps TRBD1 as D (5 bases). Germline CDR1 is MNHNS and CDR2 is SASEGT. V dropped 7 bases and J dropped 4 bases, with 13 bases sitting between them. The CDR3 spans 13 residues. CDR3 loop: CASTQGWGYGYTF. CDR3 nucleotides: TGTGCCAGCACTCAGGGTTGGGGCTATGGCTACACCTTC.

The sample holds a few counts of this clonotype. This chain uses TRBV20-1 with TRBJ2-5; 8 bases match TRBD2. The length of the CDR3 is 13 residues. Germline loops: CDR1 DFQATT, CDR2 SNEGSKA (reference sequence). Trimming at V came to 3 bases and at J to 4 bases, leaving 4 bases not matched to a gene. CDR3 nucleotides: TGCAGTGCTAGCGGGAGGGGACGAGAGACCCAGTACTTC. Translation gives CSASGRGRETQYF.

This clonotype was observed a few times. This rearrangement joins TRBV6-4 to TRBJ1-2, with 7 nucleotides matching TRBD1. J lost 7 bases, V lost 6 bases, and 11 bases had no gene match. The germline CDR1 and CDR2 sequences are MRHNA and SNTAGT. The length of the CDR3 is 14 residues. CDR3 nucleotide sequence: TGTGCCAGCAGGACCATGACAGGGATCGGTGGCTACACCTTC. Translation: CASRTMTGIGGYTF.

This clonotype showed up just a few times. The chain has TRBV11-2 and TRBJ2-7, with 7 positions matching TRBD1. The ends lost 1 base at V and 4 bases at J; junction bases unmatched: 4. The CDR3 has 14 amino acids. Germline-derived CDR1 and CDR2 are SGHAT and FQNNGV. The CDR3 region is CASSLVVTGYEQYF. For the CDR3, the DNA is TGTGCCAGCAGCTTAGTAGTGACAGGGTACGAGCAGTACTTC.

The rearrangement links TRBV7-2 to TRBJ2-2; D call uncertain. V was trimmed by 5 bases and J by 6 bases, leaving 10 bases between them. The CDR3 has 13 amino acids. The V gene's germline CDR1 is SGHTA and CDR2 FQGNSA. The CDR3 protein is CASSPARSGELFF. The CDR3 nucleotides are TGTGCCAGCAGCCCTGCCCGATCCGGGGAGCTGTTTTTT.

This clonotype was seen more than once but under ten times. This chain joins TRBV7-3 and TRBJ2-2, with D unresolved. This CDR3 contains 13 residues. Germline lookup yields CDR1 SGHTA and CDR2 FQGTGA. V was shortened by 5 bases and J by 8 bases, with 12 bases between the two germline ends. CDR3 protein: CASSAQDAGELFF. The CDR3 region has the DNA TGTGCCAGCAGCGCCCAGGACGCTGGGGAGCTGTTTTTT.

V gene TRBV7-2 combines with J gene TRBJ1-6, with D possibly matching TRBD1 (6 bases). V was clipped by 7 bases and J by 0 bases, with 13 bases between them. There are 16 residues in the CDR3. Germline V gives CDR1 SGHTA, CDR2 FQGNSA. CDR3 sequence: CASKAKGVSYNSPLHF. In DNA form, the CDR3 reads TGTGCCAGCAAAGCAAAGGGGGTCTCCTATAATTCACCCCTCCACTTT.

Relative to its sample, this clonotype is medium-sized. The V call is TRBV20-1, the J call TRBJ1-2; 8 bases agree with TRBD1. V lost 0 bases, J lost 6 bases, and 6 bases stayed unmatched. Germline V gene sequence: CDR1 DFQATT, CDR2 SNEGSKA (reference sequence). CDR3 length equals 14 residues. The CDR3 nucleotides read TGCAGTGCTAGAGATGGCAGGGGGCTCGATGGCTACACCTTC. Amino acid sequence: CSARDGRGLDGYTF.

The rearrangement links TRBV29-1 to TRBJ2-5; 8 bases align to TRBD2. The CDR3 runs 14 residues. Trimming cost V 7 bases and J 5 bases; bases outside gene matches: 12. Per the germline V gene, CDR1 is SQVTM and CDR2 is ANQGSEA. CDR3 coding DNA: TGCAGCGCCTCGGGGGGGGGGCCCACGGAGACCCAGTACTTC. It yields the protein CSASGGGPTETQYF.

The chain employs TRBV20-1 and TRBJ2-5; 14 nucleotides align to TRBD2. There are 16 residues in the CDR3. Looked up from germline, CDR1 is DFQATT and CDR2 is SNEGSKA (reference sequence). With 3 bases clipped from V and 2 bases from J, the junction kept 5 bases outside the gene matches. DNA of the CDR3: TGCAGTGCTAGTCGACTAGCGGGAGGGTTTCAAGAGACCCAGTACTTC. Protein: CSASRLAGGFQETQYF.

The chain is built from TRBV20-1 and TRBJ1-2; D is uncertain. V was trimmed by 3 bases and J by 4 bases, leaving 15 bases between them. CDR1 is DFQATT and CDR2 is SNEGSKA in the germline V gene (reference sequence). This CDR3 has 14 amino acids. The CDR3 protein is CSASRHFGSYGYTF. CDR3 in DNA: TGCAGTGCTAGCCGCCACTTCGGTTCCTATGGCTACACCTTC.

In its sample, this clonotype ranks as medium-sized. The chain uses TRBV10-3 and TRBJ1-2; the match to TRBD1 covers 9 bases. Germline CDR1 reads ENHRY; CDR2 reads SYGVKD. Losses at the gene ends were 2 bases for V and 8 bases for J; bases not matched to a gene: 9. The CDR3 contains 15 residues. CDR3 in DNA: TGTGCCATCAGTGAGAACCGACAGGGGGATAGGGGCTACACCTTC. As protein: CAISENRQGDRGYTF.

J is TRBJ2-5 and V is TRBV2; D is undetermined. This CDR3 is built from 14 residues. Trimming removed 4 bases at V and 4 bases at J, with 13 bases between. The germline V gene has CDR1 SNHLY and CDR2 FYNNEI. The DNA of the CDR3 is TGTGCCAGCAGTGCTACAGTACATGGAGAGACCCAGTACTTC. Its protein is CASSATVHGETQYF.